Presented here are 15 T cell receptor beta chains from one specimen sequenced in a study of T-cell memory formation after mild COVID-19. TCRdb itself ran the 5' RACE reads through MiXCR, one entry per CDR3 protein. Of over 130,000 distinct CDR3 sequences in the sample, 14% to 15% were seen once. Sequenced material: PBMCs or a T cell subset sorted from them (not recorded which). Receptor source: an adult woman who had mild COVID-19 (a few samples of this study predate the infection). Cell type and time point are not known.

For the CDR3, the DNA is TGTGCCAGCAGTTCTAAACTTGAAGATACGCAGTATTTT. Its translation: CASSSKLEDTQYF. The V call is TRBV28, the J call TRBJ2-3; D is unclear. The V end was cut by 4 bases, the J end by 5 bases, with 10 bases between. The germline CDR1 and CDR2 sequences are MDHEN and SYDVKM. The CDR3 consists of 13 residues.

Only a few counts were recorded for this clonotype. The chain couples TRBV29-1 to TRBJ2-3, with a possible D match to TRBD1 (5 bases). V lost 7 bases and J 4 bases, leaving 15 bases between the germline ends. The germline gives CDR1 SQVTM, CDR2 ANQGSEA. This CDR3 comprises 13 residues. As DNA, the CDR3 is TGCAGCGGTAGGGGTCTCGGCCCAGATACGCAGTATTTT. Its translation: CSGRGLGPDTQYF.

This clonotype was recorded many times. This sequence joins TRBV18 and TRBJ2-5; D is possibly TRBD1 (5 bases). The CDR3 covers 11 residues. The germline V and J ends were trimmed by 6 bases and 5 bases, with 7 bases remaining between them. The germline V gene encodes CDR1 KGHSH and CDR2 LQKENI. CDR3 in amino acids: CASSHRETQYF. The CDR3, as DNA: TGTGCCAGCTCCCACAGGGAGACCCAGTACTTC.

This clonotype was seen many times. The gene calls are TRBV6-1 and TRBJ2-1; D is unresolved. This CDR3 has 12 residues. Germline V gives CDR1 MNHNS, CDR2 SASEGT. The V gene lost 7 bases and the J gene lost 12 bases, with 16 bases spanning the gap. CDR3 region: CASKVGLRPQFF. The CDR3 DNA follows: TGTGCCAGCAAAGTAGGGCTGAGACCGCAGTTCTTC.

The chain employs TRBV7-9 and TRBJ2-3, with D perhaps given as TRBD1 or TRBD2 (6 bases each). CDR3 length: 17 amino acids. From germline, CDR1 is SEHNR and CDR2 FQNEAQ (reference sequence). Trimming shortened V by 5 bases and J by 2 bases, and 20 bases separated the two germline ends. CDR3 protein: CASSGRGWREPTDTQYF. The CDR3 DNA follows: TGTGCCAGCAGCGGCAGGGGATGGCGGGAACCCACAGATACGCAGTATTTT.

This clonotype was counted many times. The V gene is TRBV24-1, the J gene TRBJ2-1; either TRBD1 or TRBD2 may fit D (6 bases each). The CDR3 spans 15 residues. Trimming took 5 bases from V and 10 from J, leaving 20 bases between them. Germline CDR1 KGHDR, CDR2 SFDVKD. This chain's CDR3 is CATSGGAVSNLEQFF. The DNA for the CDR3 is TGTGCCACCAGTGGGGGGGCTGTATCGAACCTGGAGCAGTTCTTC.

The sample holds a few counts of this clonotype. The chain couples TRBV30 to TRBJ1-2; D possibly corresponds to TRBD1 (5 bases). In germline, CDR1 is GTSNPN, CDR2 SVGIG (reference sequence). V lost 0 bases, J lost 5 bases, and 10 bases lay in between. The CDR3 has 13 residues. CDR3 sequence reads: CAWSVGTDYGYTF. The CDR3 DNA is TGTGCCTGGAGTGTGGGGACCGATTATGGCTACACCTTC.

This clonotype was recorded many times. V is TRBV6-6 and J is TRBJ2-2; D is unclear. The germline V and J ends were trimmed by 0 bases and 6 bases, with 8 bases remaining between them. Germline V lookup: CDR1 MNHNY, CDR2 SVGAGI (reference sequence). CDR3 size: 14 residues. Here the CDR3 reads CASSYSWGAGELFF. The CDR3 DNA sequence: TGTGCCAGCAGTTACTCGTGGGGTGCCGGGGAGCTGTTTTTT.

The V gene is TRBV13, the J gene TRBJ2-7; TRBD1 aligns across 9 bases. This CDR3 comprises 14 residues. The V segment lost 6 bases and the J segment 1 base; nucleotides outside the gene matches: 4. Germline V CDR1 and CDR2: PRHDT, FYEKMQ (reference sequence). CDR3 region: CASRPGTGSYEQYF. In DNA form, the CDR3 reads TGTGCCAGCAGACCCGGGACAGGGTCCTACGAGCAGTACTTC.

In this sample, this clonotype turned up a few times. In DNA, the CDR3 is TGTGCCAGCAGTTACCCAGGACAGGGTATGAACACTGAAGCTTTCTTT. It is translated as CASSYPGQGMNTEAFF. The V call is TRBV6-2 or TRBV6-3, the J call TRBJ1-1, with 8 bases that match TRBD1. V lost 2 bases, J lost 0 bases, and 5 bases stayed unmatched. Germline V CDR1 and CDR2: MNHEY, SVGEGT. The CDR3 extends over 16 amino acids.

The rearrangement links TRBV7-9 to TRBJ2-2; D gene ambiguous. CDR3 length: 15 amino acids. Germline CDR1 SEHNR, CDR2 FQNEAQ (reference sequence). V was cut by 5 bases and J by 11 bases, with 21 bases left in between. In nucleotides, the CDR3 is TGTGCCAGCAGCCTATCCCAACGATACCCGTACGAGCTGTTTTTT. Translated: CASSLSQRYPYELFF.

The V and J genes are TRBV9 and TRBJ2-1; a weak D match, TRBD2 (6 bases). Between the trimmed V and J ends, which lost 3 bases and 3 bases, there was a span of 10 bases. CDR3 length: 14 residues. CDR1 is SGDLS, CDR2 YYNGEE, per germline. CDR3 sequence: CASSASGGYNEQFF. The CDR3 DNA follows: TGTGCCAGCAGCGCGTCCGGGGGCTACAATGAGCAGTTCTTC. Using reference TRBV9 and TRBJ2-1 for the parts outside the CDR3, the full variable domain is DSGVTQTPKHLITATGQRVTLRCSPRSGDLSVYWYQQSLDQGLQFLIQYYNGEERAKGNILERFSAQQFPDLHSELNLSSLELGDSALYFCASSASGGYNEQFFGPGTRLTVL.

In its sample, this clonotype was seen a few times. This chain's CDR3 is CASSLGPNYEQYF. CDR3 coding DNA: TGTGCCAGCAGCTTGGGACCTAACTACGAGCAGTACTTC. This chain connects TRBV11-2 to TRBJ2-7; TRBD1 or TRBD2 may be the D gene (5 bases each). The V gene's germline CDR1 is SGHAT and CDR2 FQNNGV. This CDR3 has 13 residues. Deletions cut 3 bases from V and 3 bases from J, with 9 bases between.

There are many counts of this clonotype. The rearrangement uses TRBV7-9 and TRBJ2-7; D is undetermined. Germline CDR1 is SEHNR and CDR2 is FQNEAQ (reference sequence). This CDR3 has 14 residues. V lost 4 bases and J lost 0, with 10 bases in between. The CDR3 loop reads CASSWSGGSYEQYF. The CDR3 DNA sequence: TGTGCCAGCAGCTGGTCGGGCGGCTCCTACGAGCAGTACTTC. The full variable domain, completed using reference TRBV7-9 and TRBJ2-7, is DTGVSQNPRHKITKRGQNVTFRCDPISEHNRLYWYRQTLGQGPEFLTYFQNEAQLEKSRLLSDRFSAERPKGSFSTLEIQRTEQGDSAMYLCASSWSGGSYEQYFGPGTRLTVT.

This clonotype was counted only a few times. This rearrangement joins TRBV2 to TRBJ2-7; 9 bases map to TRBD1. The CDR3 totals 15 residues. Losses at the gene ends were 3 bases for V and 5 bases for J; bases not matched to a gene: 8. Germline values: CDR1 SNHLY, CDR2 FYNNEI. CDR3 coding DNA: TGTGCCAGCAGTGACCCGGGACAGGGTATCGACGAGCAGTACTTC. It yields the protein CASSDPGQGIDEQYF.